This TCR beta chain is drawn from a study of cytomegalovirus exposure and HLA in healthy donors. Turning to this clone: Its antigen remains unknown.

Study-wide results and limits: Association with HLA alleles at 0.05 false discovery rate was found for 15,000 to 20,000 TCR beta sequences in a later analysis. An analysis that came later showed most CMV-associated TCR beta chains appearing HLA-restricted.

The PCR made use of 60 Vbeta and 13 Jbeta primers. The assay was immunoSEQ multiplex PCR, and TCRdb's table has in-frame clones only and misses some. This sample has some 120,000 clones, with roughly 73% found just once. Sequenced input: PBMCs. This TCR came from a woman aged 25-40 years in good health and CMV-seronegative.

The CDR3 region is CASSPERGNTEAFF. DNA of the CDR3: TGTGCCAGCAGCCCCGAAAGGGGTAACACTGAAGCTTTCTTT. J is TRBJ1-1 and V is TRBV7-9; tentatively, D is TRBD1 (5 bases). Germline assignment: CDR1 SEHNR and CDR2 FQNEAQ (reference sequence). The CDR3 is made up of 14 amino acids. V was pared by 5 bases and J by 2 bases, with 12 bases between.